The 27 T cell receptor beta chains presented below share a single source sample, sequenced in a study of T cell clonality in common variable immunodeficiency. Clones were sequenced by immunoSEQ multiplex PCR, and TCRdb holds only the in-frame ones, with some missing. This repertoire holds approximately 51,000 clones, and none appear only once. The material sequenced was peripheral blood mononuclear cells. The source of these receptors is a person between 18 and 69 years old in good health.

This clone occurred many times. The read halts 3 residues ahead of the CDR3 end, with the missing end drawn from the germline J gene. This chain joins TRBV6-2 or TRBV6-3 and TRBJ1-2; maybe TRBD1 (6 bases). V was trimmed by 0 bases and J by 6 bases, leaving 8 bases between them. This CDR3 spans 13 amino acids. Germline V gene sequence: CDR1 MNHEY, CDR2 SVGEGT. CDR3 amino acids: CASSYSTGNGYTF. CDR3 DNA, as far as it was read: TGTGCCAGCAGTTACTCAACAGGGAATGGC.

This clone showed up just a few times. The CDR3 end falls 3 residues outside the read, so it is completed with the germline J gene. The rearrangement uses TRBV6-1 and TRBJ1-1; possible D gene TRBD1, 5 bases. The CDR3 runs 16 residues. The germline CDR1 and CDR2 sequences are MNHNS and SASEGT. CDR3 protein: CASSEDVGSGANVAFF. The sequenced CDR3 bases are TGTGCCAGCAGTGAAGACGTAGGCTCTGGGGCCAACGTA.

This clone was seen ten or more times. The read terminates 3 residues before the CDR3 end, so the remaining end is supplied by the germline J gene. The chain recombines TRBV19 with TRBJ1-2; D is ambiguous. Germline V gives CDR1 LNHDA, CDR2 SQIVND (reference sequence). Between the trimmed V and J ends, which lost 6 bases and 2 bases, there was a span of 16 bases. There are 15 residues in the CDR3. CDR3 bases read: TGTGCCAGTAGCGACGGGTTAGATCACAACTATGGC. Translating gives CASSDGLDHNYG. The CDR3, in full, reads CASSDGLDHNYGYTF.

This clone was seen at least ten times. The read ends 3 residues before the CDR3 terminus; that terminus is restored from the germline J gene. The rearrangement links TRBV5-1 to TRBJ1-2; 10 bases are shared with TRBD1. V trimming: 4 bases; J trimming: 4 bases; junction bases outside the gene matches: 7. This CDR3 spans 15 amino acids. Germline loops: CDR1 SGHRS, CDR2 YFSETQ. Partial CDR3 DNA: TGCGCCAGCAGCGAGGGGACAGGGGAAATCTATGGC. It yields the protein CASSEGTGEIYG. The CDR3 reads in full as CASSEGTGEIYGYTF.

This clone was detected ten times or more. Partial CDR3 DNA: TGCAGCGTTGATACCGGGACAGCTAATGGC. Its translation: CSVDTGTANG. The whole CDR3 is CSVDTGTANGYTF. This sequence joins TRBV29-1 and TRBJ1-2; 7 positions match TRBD1. The read finishes 3 residues shy of the CDR3 end, and the germline J gene is used to complete it. The CDR3 loop spans 13 amino acids. V dropped 3 bases and J dropped 6; count of bases not matched to a gene: 7. The germline gives CDR1 SQVTM, CDR2 ANQGSEA.

This clone was detected many times. The CDR3 end falls 3 residues outside the read, so it is completed with the germline J gene. The chain carries TRBV7-2 and TRBJ2-5; 7 bases are shared with TRBD2. Trimming cost V 4 bases and J 7 bases; bases outside gene matches: 9. This CDR3 spans 14 amino acids. Germline CDR1 SGHTA, CDR2 FQGNSA. The CDR3 reads CASSSSPGLRTQYF. The DNA read from the CDR3 is TGTGCCAGCAGCTCGTCACCGGGACTACGGACC.

This clone was counted ten times or more. The sequence runs out 3 residues before the end of the CDR3; the remainder is reconstructed from the germline J gene. The J gene is TRBJ1-5, the V gene TRBV6-1; a possible D gene is TRBD1 (6 bases). Germline loops: CDR1 MNHNS, CDR2 SASEGT. This CDR3 contains 17 residues. With 2 bases removed from V and 3 bases from J, the gap between germline ends came to 17 bases. The DNA read from the CDR3 is TGTGCCAGCAGTGAACTCCCTACAGGGAGCTTCAATCAGCCC. It is translated as CASSELPTGSFNQP. The whole CDR3 sequence is CASSELPTGSFNQPQHF.

This clone was counted many times. The read is 3 residues too short to cover the CDR3 end, so that end is filled in from the germline J gene. This sequence joins TRBV20-1 and TRBJ1-5, with unresolved D. The ends were cut back, 1 base at V and 0 bases at J, with 10 bases in the middle. The CDR3 is made up of 15 amino acids. In germline, CDR1 is DFQATT, CDR2 SNEGSKA (reference sequence). The CDR3 here is CSARAGDYSNQPQHF. The part of the CDR3 DNA that was read is TGCAGTGCTAGAGCAGGAGATTATAGCAATCAGCCC.

At least ten counts were recorded for this clone. The CDR3 extends 3 residues past the end of the read, so its final part is completed from the germline J gene. The V and J genes are TRBV29-1 and TRBJ2-3, with 11 positions matching TRBD2. The J segment lost 2 bases and the V segment lost 0 bases, leaving 4 bases of the junction unmatched. The germline V gene encodes CDR1 SQVTM and CDR2 ANQGSEA. CDR3 length: 16 residues. CDR3 residues: CSVEDPSGGFTDTQYF. The covered CDR3 bases are TGCAGCGTTGAAGATCCTAGCGGGGGGTTCACAGATACG.

This clone was counted at least ten times. The sequenced CDR3 bases are TGCGCCAGCAGCCAAGTTGGGGGGAGGGCTGAA. Its protein product is CASSQVGGRAE. The CDR3, in full, reads CASSQVGGRAEAFF. This chain uses TRBV4-1 with TRBJ1-1, with D perhaps TRBD1 (5 bases). The CDR3 extends 3 residues past the end of the read, so its final part is completed from the germline J gene. The CDR3 has 14 residues. CDR1 and CDR2 from the germline V gene are MGHRA and YSYEKL. V lost 1 base and J 6 bases, leaving 12 bases between the germline ends.

This clone showed up many times. The sequenced part of the CDR3 DNA is TGCGCCAGCAGCTTGGCCGGGTCGGCCAAAGAGACC. As protein: CASSLAGSAKET. The full CDR3 protein reads CASSLAGSAKETQYF. V and J are TRBV5-1 and TRBJ2-5; D not resolved. The read terminates 3 residues ahead of where the CDR3 ends, so the germline J gene completes it. Germline V gene lookup returns CDR1 SGHRS and CDR2 YFSETQ. The CDR3 extends over 15 amino acids. Between the trimmed V and J ends, which lost 0 bases and 3 bases, there was a span of 12 bases.

This clone was detected ten times or more. The DNA ends 3 residues before the CDR3 does, and the rest of the CDR3 is filled in from the germline J gene. The chain carries TRBV10-3 and TRBJ2-2; 9 bases fit TRBD1. The CDR3 extends over 16 amino acids. Trimming took 2 bases from V and 1 from J; bases not matched to a gene: 2. From germline, CDR1 is ENHRY and CDR2 SYGVKD. CDR3 bases read: TGTGCCATCAGTGAGCCGGGACAGGGGAACACCGGGGAG. Translated: CAISEPGQGNTGE. The full CDR3 protein reads CAISEPGQGNTGELFF.

This clone was detected many times. Partial CDR3 DNA: TGTGCCAGTAGTATCTTCGGTGAA. Protein product: CASSIFGE. The whole CDR3 protein reads CASSIFGEAFF. The V gene is TRBV19, the J gene TRBJ1-1; D uncertain. With the read ending 3 residues before the CDR3 end, the germline J gene is used to fill in that end. V was clipped by 3 bases and J by 7 bases, with 6 bases between them. Germline-derived CDR1 and CDR2 are LNHDA and SQIVND (reference sequence). The CDR3 loop spans 11 amino acids. The whole variable domain, filled in from reference TRBV19 and TRBJ1-1, reads DGGITQSPKYLFRKEGQNVTLSCEQNLNHDAMYWYRQDPGQGLRLIYYSQIVNDFQKGDIAEGYSVSREKKESFPLTVTSAQKNPTAFYLCASSIFGEAFFGQGTRLTVV.

Ten or more counts support this clone. The read comes to an end 3 residues before the CDR3 does, leaving the germline J gene to fill in the end. The rearrangement links TRBV19 to TRBJ1-4, with 7 bases aligning to TRBD1. V dropped 3 bases and J dropped 0; count of bases not matched to a gene: 4. From germline, CDR1 is LNHDA and CDR2 SQIVND (reference sequence). The CDR3 runs to 16 residues. The CDR3 reads CASSIDRVATNEKLFF. The sequenced part of the CDR3 DNA is TGTGCCAGTAGTATCGACAGGGTGGCAACTAATGAAAAA.

This clone was picked up many times. The sequenced fragment ends 3 residues before the CDR3 boundary, so the rest is inferred from the germline J gene. V gene TRBV6-2 or TRBV6-3 combines with J gene TRBJ1-2; 9 positions agree with TRBD1. The CDR3 extends over 14 amino acids. In germline, CDR1 is MNHEY, CDR2 SVGEGT. Here the CDR3 reads CASSSQGARMGYTF. The CDR3 bases that were read are TGTGCCAGCAGTTCACAGGGGGCCAGGATGGGC.

This clone was recorded at least ten times. The read terminates 3 residues ahead of where the CDR3 ends, so the germline J gene completes it. The chain employs TRBV5-1 and TRBJ2-3; D call uncertain. The germline CDR1 and CDR2 sequences are SGHRS and YFSETQ. Trimming cost V 0 bases and J 0 bases, with 8 bases left between them. The CDR3 is 15 residues long. CDR3 bases read: TGCGCCAGCAGCTTGGTCACAGCTAGCACAGATACG. This encodes CASSLVTASTDT. The full CDR3 reads CASSLVTASTDTQYF. The full variable domain, in which reference TRBV5-1 and TRBJ2-3 provide the parts outside the CDR3, is KAGVTQTPRYLIKTRGQQVTLSCSPISGHRSVSWYQQTPGQGLQFLFEYFSETQRNKGNFPGRFSGRQFSNSRSEMNVSTLELGDSALYLCASSLVTASTDTQYFGPGTRLTVL.

There are many counts of this clone. Coverage ceases 3 residues before the CDR3 finishes, and the germline J gene fills in the end. The J gene is TRBJ2-5, the V gene TRBV6-1, with 10 bases that match TRBD2. This CDR3 is 15 amino acids long. The germline V gene has CDR1 MNHNS and CDR2 SASEGT. J lost 0 bases, V lost 2 bases, and 0 bases had no gene match. CDR3 DNA, as far as it was read: TGTGCCAGCAGTGAACTAGCGGGGGACCAAGAGACC. Translation gives CASSELAGDQET. The entire CDR3 reads CASSELAGDQETQYF.

In its sample, this clone was seen many times. The read ends 3 residues shy of where the CDR3 ends; the end is completed using the germline J gene. The chain is built from TRBV5-1 and TRBJ2-2; a possible D gene is TRBD1 (7 bases). Germline values: CDR1 SGHRS, CDR2 YFSETQ. CDR3 length: 14 residues. CDR3 loop: CASSLDRGGEKLFF. CDR3 bases read: TGCGCCAGCAGCTTGGACAGGGGAGGTGAAAAG.

At least ten counts were recorded for this clone. The read comes to an end 3 residues before the CDR3 does, leaving the germline J gene to fill in the end. This sequence joins TRBV5-1 and TRBJ2-3, with D possibly being TRBD1 (6 bases). Germline V lookup: CDR1 SGHRS, CDR2 YFSETQ. The CDR3 contains 16 residues. V lost 4 bases and J 5 bases, leaving 20 bases between the germline ends. The sequenced part of the CDR3 DNA is TGCGCCAGCAGCCTTGGCCGTGTACAGGGAAGAGATACG. Protein sequence: CASSLGRVQGRDT. The full-length CDR3 reads as CASSLGRVQGRDTQYF.

Ten or more counts support this clone. The read comes to an end 3 residues before the CDR3 does, leaving the germline J gene to fill in the end. This sequence joins TRBV10-3 and TRBJ1-2; D is possibly TRBD1 (5 bases). Trimming shortened V by 7 bases and J by 2 bases, and 11 bases separated the two germline ends. The CDR3 spans 13 residues. Germline CDR1 and CDR2: ENHRY and SYGVKD. The CDR3 spells CAITPGHNYGYTF. The CDR3 DNA, read in part, is TGTGCCATCACACCCGGACACAACTATGGC.

This clone has a count of ten or more. Sequencing ends 3 residues short of the CDR3 end; the germline J gene provides the rest. The chain employs TRBV29-1 and TRBJ2-7; D may match TRBD1 or TRBD2 (6 bases each). Germline loops: CDR1 SQVTM, CDR2 ANQGSEA. The CDR3 contains 13 residues. Trimming removed 6 bases at V and 5 bases at J, with 17 bases between. The covered CDR3 bases are TGCAGCGTCCTGGGCAGGGGAGGAAACGAG. Translating it yields CSVLGRGGNE. The full-length CDR3 reads as CSVLGRGGNEQYF.

This clone has a handful of counts. The CDR3 end lies 3 residues beyond the end of the read and is filled in from the germline J gene. The chain combines TRBV30 with TRBJ1-1, with D possibly matching TRBD1 (5 bases). Germline V gives CDR1 GTSNPN, CDR2 SVGIG (reference sequence). With 4 bases removed from V and 3 bases from J, the gap between germline ends came to 15 bases. The CDR3 loop spans 14 amino acids. CDR3 DNA (partial): TGTGCCTGGAAGGGGTGGGTGGTGGACACTGAA. This codes for CAWKGWVVDTE. The full CDR3 reads CAWKGWVVDTEAFF.

Many counts were recorded for this clone. From the germline J gene comes the end of the CDR3, since the read stops 3 residues before it. The chain has TRBV20-1 and TRBJ2-3, with D maybe TRBD2 (6 bases). Germline CDR1 is DFQATT and CDR2 is SNEGSKA (reference sequence). The CDR3 runs 13 residues. V lost 5 bases and J lost 1, with 10 bases in between. Partial CDR3 DNA: TGCAGTGCTCTACGCGGGGGCACAGATACG. Amino acids: CSALRGGTDT. The whole CDR3 protein reads CSALRGGTDTQYF.

This clone was recorded at least ten times. The read ends 3 residues early relative to the CDR3; the germline J gene fills the gap. The chain has TRBV18 and TRBJ1-1, with 8 nucleotides matching TRBD1. Germline lookup yields CDR1 KGHSH and CDR2 LQKENI. Trimming at V came to 4 bases and at J to 1 base, leaving 2 bases not matched to a gene. This CDR3 is built from 14 residues. The CDR3 region is CASSRQGTNTEAFF. Incomplete CDR3 DNA: TGTGCCAGCTCACGACAGGGGACGAACACTGAA. The full variable domain, its missing parts supplied by reference TRBV18 and TRBJ1-1, is NAGVMQNPRHLVRRRGQEARLRCSPMKGHSHVYWYRQLPEEGLKFMVYLQKENIIDESGMPKERFSAEFPKEGPSILRIQQVVRGDSAAYFCASSRQGTNTEAFFGQGTRLTVV.

A remark on this clone: The read ends 3 residues before the CDR3 terminus; that terminus is restored from the germline J gene. This chain links TRBV6-4 with TRBJ2-5, with TRBD2 matching 7 bases. This CDR3 has 13 amino acids. Germline trimming cut 3 bases from V and 5 bases from J; bases unmatched to any gene: 3. Looked up from germline, CDR1 is MRHNA and CDR2 is SNTAGT. CDR3 residues: CASSEGSGETQYF. CDR3 bases read: TGTGCCAGCAGTGAGGGTAGCGGGGAGACC.

This clone was detected ten times or more. The CDR3 spells CSSGGGEFGYTF. The CDR3 DNA, read in part, is TGCAGCTCCGGGGGGGGCGAGTTTGGC. The chain carries TRBV29-1 and TRBJ1-2; weak D call: TRBD1 (6 bases). From the germline J gene comes the end of the CDR3, since the read stops 3 residues before it. Trimming stripped 8 bases from V and 7 bases from J, with 17 bases between. Germline-derived CDR1 and CDR2 are SQVTM and ANQGSEA. The CDR3 totals 12 residues.

This clone was picked up many times. The read ends 3 residues early relative to the CDR3; the germline J gene fills the gap. The chain has TRBV29-1 and TRBJ1-1; a possible D gene is TRBD1 (5 bases). Germline CDR1 is SQVTM and CDR2 is ANQGSEA. The length of the CDR3 is 12 residues. The covered CDR3 bases are TGCAGCGTTCAGTTTGGGGGGTTTGGA. Translating it yields CSVQFGGFG. The full-length CDR3 reads as CSVQFGGFGAFF.